These 32 T cell receptor beta chains came from one sample sequenced in a study of blood T cell repertoires in COVID-19. Libraries were prepared by immunoSEQ multiplex PCR; TCRdb keeps only in-frame clonotypes and omits some of them. Of some 120,000 clones listed, approximately 71% are singletons. The sample taken for sequencing was peripheral blood. The source is a woman between 65 and 79 years old with acute or convalescent COVID-19.

This clone showed up just a few times. The chain joins TRBV19 to TRBJ1-1, with D unresolved. V was cut by 3 bases and J by 3 bases, with 11 bases left in between. CDR1 LNHDA and CDR2 SQIVND come from the germline V gene (reference sequence). The CDR3 runs 14 residues. The CDR3 protein is CASSISGHDTEAFF. CDR3 DNA sequence: TGTGCCAGTAGTATTTCAGGTCACGACACTGAAGCTTTCTTT.

V is TRBV27 and J is TRBJ1-1, with TRBD1 matching 10 bases. Per the germline V gene, CDR1 is MNHEY and CDR2 is SMNVEV (reference sequence). This CDR3 is built from 18 residues. Losses at the gene ends were 0 bases for V and 1 base for J; bases not matched to a gene: 8. The CDR3 region has the DNA TGTGCCAGCAGTTTATCGTTTGGGACAGGGGTTCCGAACACTGAAGCTTTCTTT. It translates to CASSLSFGTGVPNTEAFF.

The V gene is TRBV4-1, the J gene TRBJ2-3; D is possibly TRBD1 (6 bases). Trimming stripped 3 bases from V and 14 bases from J, with 15 bases between. Germline lookup yields CDR1 MGHRA and CDR2 YSYEKL. The CDR3 runs to 12 residues. CDR3 loop: CASSHTPRGRYF. The CDR3 DNA sequence: TGCGCCAGCAGCCATACCCCGAGGGGGAGGTATTTT.

The CDR3 DNA follows: TGCGCCAGCAGCCAAGATATTCACGGTAGCGGGGAGCTGTTTTTT. Encoded protein: CASSQDIHGSGELFF. J is TRBJ2-2 and V is TRBV4-3; D unresolved. Trimming removed 0 bases at V and 7 bases at J, with 12 bases between. The CDR3 spans 15 residues. CDR1 is LGHNA and CDR2 is YSLEER in the germline V gene.

The chain recombines TRBV5-4 with TRBJ2-7, with 11 bases fitting TRBD2. The CDR3 is made up of 14 amino acids. Germline-derived CDR1 and CDR2 are SGHNT and YYREEE (reference sequence). V was clipped by 8 bases and J by 4 bases; unmatched bases: 8. The CDR3 bases are TGTGCCAGGGGACTAGCGGCCCTATCATACGAGCAGTACTTC. Translated, it gives CARGLAALSYEQYF.

This chain links TRBV7-9 with TRBJ2-7; D call uncertain. The CDR3 is 14 amino acids. The V and J ends lost 1 base and 5 bases respectively, with 12 bases between them. From germline, CDR1 is SEHNR and CDR2 FQNEAQ (reference sequence). The CDR3 region is CASSLETGFHEQYF. In nucleotides, the CDR3 is TGTGCCAGCAGCTTAGAGACGGGTTTCCACGAGCAGTACTTC.

The genes are TRBV19 and TRBJ2-1, with D maybe TRBD1 (6 bases). Germline V lookup: CDR1 LNHDA, CDR2 SQIVND (reference sequence). This CDR3 comprises 14 residues. The germline V and J ends were trimmed by 5 bases and 0 bases, with 8 bases remaining between them. The CDR3 region has the DNA TGTGCCAGTAGTCGACAGGACTCCTACAATGAGCAGTTCTTC. It encodes CASSRQDSYNEQFF.

CDR3 residues: CAISRGRVGANVLTF. The CDR3 DNA reads TGTGCCATTTCCAGGGGTAGGGTGGGGGCCAACGTCCTGACTTTC. The chain employs TRBV6-5 and TRBJ2-6, with D maybe TRBD1 (6 bases). V was trimmed by 10 bases and J by 4 bases, leaving 17 bases between them. The germline V gene encodes CDR1 MNHEY and CDR2 SVGAGI. This CDR3 region has 15 residues.

V and J are TRBV7-3 and TRBJ2-5; D may be TRBD2 (6 bases). Per germline, CDR1 SGHTA and CDR2 FQGTGA. This CDR3 region has 13 residues. V lost 1 base and J 4 bases, leaving 7 bases between the germline ends. The CDR3 region is CASSLRAGETQYF. CDR3 sequence (DNA): TGTGCCAGCAGCTTAAGAGCGGGAGAGACCCAGTACTTC.

The rearrangement joins TRBV11-2 to TRBJ2-1; 9 positions match TRBD1. The CDR3 consists of 15 residues. V lost 3 bases and J lost 4; bases outside the gene matches: 4. Looked up from germline, CDR1 is SGHAT and CDR2 is FQNNGV. The CDR3 DNA is TGTGCCAGCAGCTTGGACAGGGGAAAATACAATGAGCAGTTCTTC. It translates to CASSLDRGKYNEQFF.

The chain employs TRBV7-9 and TRBJ2-2; 7 bases map to TRBD1. The CDR3 length is 14 residues. J lost 3 bases, V lost 8 bases, and 6 bases had no gene match. Germline CDR1 is SEHNR and CDR2 is FQNEAQ (reference sequence). CDR3 amino acids: CASLTGWDTGELFF. In DNA, the CDR3 is TGTGCCAGCCTGACAGGGTGGGACACCGGGGAGCTGTTTTTT.

V is TRBV19 and J is TRBJ2-3; 7 bases fit TRBD2. CDR1 is LNHDA and CDR2 is SQIVND in the germline V gene (reference sequence). The CDR3 sequence is 17 residues long. V dropped 3 bases and J dropped 0; count of bases not matched to a gene: 9. The CDR3 sequence is CASSMGGVDSSTDTQYF. Written as DNA, the CDR3 is TGTGCCAGTAGTATGGGGGGGGTAGACAGCAGCACAGATACGCAGTATTTT.

V and J are TRBV6-2 or TRBV6-3 and TRBJ2-1, with TRBD2 matching 15 bases. The V segment lost 6 bases and the J segment 10 bases; nucleotides outside the gene matches: 7. This CDR3 is 15 amino acids long. Germline V CDR1 and CDR2: MNHEY, SVGEGT. CDR3 protein: CASSRGLAGGLEQFF. Here the CDR3 DNA reads TGTGCCAGCAGCCGCGGACTAGCGGGGGGGCTGGAGCAGTTCTTC.

This chain joins TRBV28 and TRBJ1-4; no clear D gene. The CDR3 has 12 residues. Germline V gene data show CDR1 as MDHEN and CDR2 as SYDVKM. Between the trimmed V and J ends, which lost 6 bases and 8 bases, there was a span of 10 bases. CDR3 bases: TGTGCCAGCAGCTCTAATCGAGAAAAACTGTTTTTT. As protein: CASSSNREKLFF.

This chain links TRBV5-5 with TRBJ1-1; D not resolved. Germline CDR1 is SGHKS and CDR2 is YYEKEE (reference sequence). This CDR3 has 14 amino acids. Trimming removed 2 bases from V and 2 bases from J, with 10 bases in between. DNA of the CDR3: TGTGCCAGCAGCTTTTCCGGAGGTAACACTGAAGCTTTCTTT. This codes for CASSFSGGNTEAFF.

The chain employs TRBV18 and TRBJ1-2; possible D gene TRBD1, 6 bases. CDR1 is KGHSH and CDR2 is LQKENI in the germline V gene. The CDR3 extends over 15 amino acids. The ends were cut back, 3 bases at V and 1 base at J, with 12 bases in the middle. The CDR3 DNA reads as TGTGCCAGCTCACCGGACAGACCCTTTAACTATGGCTACACCTTC. This translates into CASSPDRPFNYGYTF.

The chain couples TRBV28 to TRBJ1-6, with TRBD1 matching over 8 bases. The CDR3 runs to 16 residues. Trimming at V came to 6 bases and at J to 3 bases, leaving 7 bases not matched to a gene. Germline V gives CDR1 MDHEN, CDR2 SYDVKM. The CDR3 protein is CASSRTGTNYNSPLHF. The DNA for the CDR3 is TGTGCCAGCAGCCGGACAGGGACAAACTATAATTCACCCCTCCACTTT. Filled out from reference TRBV28 and TRBJ1-6, the complete variable domain reads DVKVTQSSRYLVKRTGEKVFLECVQDMDHENMFWYRQDPGLGLRLIYFSYDVKMKEKGDIPEGYSVSREKKERFSLILESASTNQTSMYLCASSRTGTNYNSPLHFGNGTRLTVT.

The gene calls are TRBV18 and TRBJ2-1; 11 bases are shared with TRBD2. Trimming at V came to 6 bases and at J to 14 bases, leaving 6 bases not matched to a gene. Germline values: CDR1 KGHSH, CDR2 LQKENI. CDR3 size: 12 residues. For the CDR3, the DNA is TGTGCCAGCTCTTCTAGCGGGAGGTTAGAGTTCTTC. Translated: CASSSSGRLEFF.

The chain carries TRBV11-2 and TRBJ1-2; TRBD1 aligns across 8 bases. Germline lookup yields CDR1 SGHAT and CDR2 FQNNGV. The trim removed 1 base at V and 3 bases at J, leaving 4 bases unmatched. The length of the CDR3 is 15 residues. CDR3 region: CASSLAPGGDYGYTF. The CDR3, as DNA: TGTGCCAGCAGCTTAGCGCCAGGGGGCGACTATGGCTACACCTTC.

V gene TRBV10-2 combines with J gene TRBJ2-1, with 11 bases matching TRBD2. The germline gives CDR1 WSHSY, CDR2 SAAADI. The CDR3 runs 14 residues. J gave up 4 bases and V 7 bases, and 3 bases lay outside the gene matches. CDR3 in DNA: TGCGCCAGCACCGGGACTAGCGGTTACAATGAGCAGTTCTTC. Amino acid sequence: CASTGTSGYNEQFF.

DNA for the CDR3: TGTGCCAGCAGTTTTTATGGCCCAAATCAGCCCCAGCATTTT. It specifies CASSFYGPNQPQHF. This rearrangement joins TRBV27 to TRBJ1-5; no clear D. V was clipped by 3 bases and J by 4 bases, with 10 bases between them. From germline, CDR1 is MNHEY and CDR2 SMNVEV (reference sequence). The CDR3 contains 14 residues.

The gene calls are TRBV7-2 and TRBJ1-2, with 8 bases fitting TRBD1. CDR3 length: 15 amino acids. CDR1 is SGHTA and CDR2 is FQGNSA in the germline V gene. With V trimmed by 5 bases and J by 4 bases, 9 bases remained unmatched. The CDR3 DNA is TGTGCCAGCAGCGAAAACAGGGGGGTGTTCTATGGCTACACCTTC. It translates to CASSENRGVFYGYTF.

This clone came up a few times. Within the sample, other DNA sequences also encode this same CDR3. The rearrangement uses TRBV12-3 or TRBV12-4 and TRBJ1-5; D unclear. Trimming cost V 5 bases and J 2 bases, with 7 bases left between them. This CDR3 contains 13 residues. The CDR3 DNA is TGTGCCAGCAGTCCCATTGGCAATCAGCCCCAGCATTTT. Its translation: CASSPIGNQPQHF.

The V gene is TRBV19, the J gene TRBJ1-2; possible D gene TRBD1, 6 bases. The CDR3 contains 13 residues. Germline V gene data show CDR1 as LNHDA and CDR2 as SQIVND (reference sequence). V lost 7 bases and J 2 bases, leaving 11 bases between the germline ends. This chain's CDR3 is CASTNQGNYGYTF. The CDR3 nucleotides read TGTGCCAGTACCAATCAGGGGAACTATGGCTACACCTTC.

The chain couples TRBV18 to TRBJ2-1; D ambiguous. CDR3 size: 16 residues. The V and J ends lost 0 bases and 5 bases respectively, with 14 bases between them. Germline V lookup: CDR1 KGHSH, CDR2 LQKENI. The CDR3 DNA reads as TGTGCCAGCTCACCACCGGAACTAAACCTGGACAATGAGCAGTTCTTC. It codes for CASSPPELNLDNEQFF.

This clone occurred once. This chain links TRBV5-6 with TRBJ2-5, with TRBD1 matching over 10 bases. The CDR3 has 15 residues. Germline CDR1 and CDR2: SGHDT and YYEEEE. J gave up 3 bases and V 4 bases, and 6 bases lay outside the gene matches. For the CDR3, the DNA is TGTGCCAGCAGCCCCCTAGGACAGGGGGAAGAGACCCAGTACTTC. This sequence encodes CASSPLGQGEETQYF. Full variable domain (outside the CDR3, taken from reference TRBV5-6 and TRBJ2-5): DAGVTQSPTHLIKTRGQQVTLRCSPKSGHDTVSWYQQALGQGPQFIFQYYEEEERQRGNFPDRFSGHQFPNYSSELNVNALLLGDSALYLCASSPLGQGEETQYFGPGTRLLVL.

This clone was recorded at least ten times. V and J are TRBV6-2 or TRBV6-3 and TRBJ2-7; tentatively, D is TRBD1 (6 bases). The V end lost 5 bases, the J end lost 6 bases, and 11 bases lay between the germline ends. The germline V gene encodes CDR1 MNHEY and CDR2 SVGEGT. The CDR3 has 12 amino acids. Here the CDR3 reads CASSPDRFEQYF. DNA of the CDR3: TGTGCCAGCAGTCCCGACAGGTTCGAGCAGTACTTC.

This chain uses TRBV5-8 with TRBJ2-7, with unresolved D. Trimming cost V 4 bases and J 1 base, with 12 bases left between them. The CDR3 extends over 14 amino acids. Germline-derived CDR1 and CDR2 are SGHTS and YDEGEE. CDR3 in amino acids: CASSPTDTSYEQYF. The DNA of the CDR3 is TGTGCCAGCAGCCCCACAGATACGTCCTACGAGCAGTACTTC. Full variable domain (missing parts from reference TRBV5-8 and TRBJ2-7): EAGVTQSPTHLIKTRGQQATLRCSPISGHTSVYWYQQALGLGLQFLLWYDEGEERNRGNFPPRFSGRQFPNYSSELNVNALELEDSALYLCASSPTDTSYEQYFGPGTRLTVT.

This clone has only a few counts. The V gene is TRBV19, the J gene TRBJ1-3, with no clear D. The CDR3 contains 15 residues. From germline, CDR1 is LNHDA and CDR2 SQIVND (reference sequence). The V end lost 3 bases, the J end lost 0 bases, and 9 bases lay between the germline ends. The CDR3 protein is CASSILGDSGNTIYF. The DNA for the CDR3 is TGTGCCAGTAGTATCTTAGGAGACTCTGGAAACACCATATATTTT.

The chain has TRBV7-8 and TRBJ1-2, with D uncertain. The germline CDR1 and CDR2 sequences are SGHVS and FQNEAQ. The CDR3 totals 15 residues. V was shortened by 5 bases and J by 5 bases, with 18 bases between the two germline ends. The CDR3 sequence: CASSPNQRASYGYTF. As DNA, the CDR3 is TGTGCCAGCAGCCCCAACCAGCGGGCTTCATATGGCTACACCTTC.

The chain recombines TRBV2 with TRBJ2-7; D is unresolved. V lost 8 bases and J lost 7, with 15 bases in between. Germline V lookup: CDR1 SNHLY, CDR2 FYNNEI. There are 12 residues in the CDR3. CDR3 loop: CASVSEGREQYF. The CDR3 bases are TGTGCCAGCGTAAGCGAAGGTAGGGAGCAGTACTTC.

This clone came up a few times. V gene TRBV19 combines with J gene TRBJ1-1; a possible D gene is TRBD1 (6 bases). The V and J ends lost 7 bases and 5 bases respectively, with 23 bases between them. Germline loops: CDR1 LNHDA, CDR2 SQIVND (reference sequence). CDR3 size: 16 residues. For the CDR3, the DNA is TGTGCCAGTACCCTAGCGGTAGGGGCTAGGGGGACTGAAGCTTTCTTT. Protein: CASTLAVGARGTEAFF. Supplemented by reference TRBV19 and TRBJ1-1, the full variable domain reads DGGITQSPKYLFRKEGQNVTLSCEQNLNHDAMYWYRQDPGQGLRLIYYSQIVNDFQKGDIAEGYSVSREKKESFPLTVTSAQKNPTAFYLCASTLAVGARGTEAFFGQGTRLTVV.